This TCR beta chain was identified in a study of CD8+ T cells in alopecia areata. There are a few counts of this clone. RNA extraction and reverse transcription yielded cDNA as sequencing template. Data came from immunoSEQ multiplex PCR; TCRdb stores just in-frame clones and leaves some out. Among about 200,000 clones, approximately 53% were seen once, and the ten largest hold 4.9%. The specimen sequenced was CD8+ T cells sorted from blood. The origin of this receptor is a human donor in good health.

The CDR3 region has the DNA TGTGCCAGCAGTTTACGCCCGGGCGCGGCCGCTGAAGCTTTCTTT. This encodes CASSLRPGAAAEAFF. The chain has TRBV27 and TRBJ1-1, with D unresolved. Trimming pared 2 bases from V and 6 bases from J, leaving 16 bases between. The germline gives CDR1 MNHEY, CDR2 SMNVEV (reference sequence). This CDR3 comprises 15 residues.